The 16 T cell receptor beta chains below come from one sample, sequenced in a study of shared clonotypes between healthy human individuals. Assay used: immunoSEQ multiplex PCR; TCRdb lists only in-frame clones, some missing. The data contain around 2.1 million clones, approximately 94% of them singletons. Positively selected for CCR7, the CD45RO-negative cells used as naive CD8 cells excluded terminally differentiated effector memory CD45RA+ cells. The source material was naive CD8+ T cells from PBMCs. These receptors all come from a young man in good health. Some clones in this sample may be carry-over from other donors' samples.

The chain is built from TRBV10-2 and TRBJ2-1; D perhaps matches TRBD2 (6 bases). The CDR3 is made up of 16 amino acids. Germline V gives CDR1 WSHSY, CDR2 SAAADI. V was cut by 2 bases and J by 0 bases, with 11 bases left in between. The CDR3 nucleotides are TGCGCCAGCAGTGAGCGCGGGGATACCTCCTACAATGAGCAGTTCTTC. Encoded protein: CASSERGDTSYNEQFF.

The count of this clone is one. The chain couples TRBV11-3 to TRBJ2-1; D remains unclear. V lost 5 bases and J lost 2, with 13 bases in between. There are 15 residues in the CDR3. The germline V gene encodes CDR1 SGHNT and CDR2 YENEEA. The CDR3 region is CASSPRLIPYNEQFF. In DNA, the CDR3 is TGTGCCAGCAGCCCAAGACTTATTCCCTACAATGAGCAGTTCTTC.

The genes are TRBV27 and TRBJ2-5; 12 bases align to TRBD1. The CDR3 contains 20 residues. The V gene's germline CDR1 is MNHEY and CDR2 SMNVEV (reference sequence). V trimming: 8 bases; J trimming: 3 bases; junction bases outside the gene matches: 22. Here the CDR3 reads CASGFLPGQGARGPEETQYF. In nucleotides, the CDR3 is TGTGCCAGCGGATTTCTACCGGGACAGGGGGCGCGGGGCCCCGAAGAGACCCAGTACTTC.

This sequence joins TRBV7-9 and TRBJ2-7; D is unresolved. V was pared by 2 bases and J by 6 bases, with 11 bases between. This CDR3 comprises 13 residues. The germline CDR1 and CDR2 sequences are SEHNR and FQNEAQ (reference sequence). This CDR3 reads CASSLLPVGEQYF. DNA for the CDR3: TGTGCCAGCAGCTTACTTCCCGTCGGCGAGCAGTACTTC. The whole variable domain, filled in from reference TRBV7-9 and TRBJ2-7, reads DTGVSQNPRHKITKRGQNVTFRCDPISEHNRLYWYRQTLGQGPEFLTYFQNEAQLEKSRLLSDRFSAERPKGSFSTLEIQRTEQGDSAMYLCASSLLPVGEQYFGPGTRLTVT.

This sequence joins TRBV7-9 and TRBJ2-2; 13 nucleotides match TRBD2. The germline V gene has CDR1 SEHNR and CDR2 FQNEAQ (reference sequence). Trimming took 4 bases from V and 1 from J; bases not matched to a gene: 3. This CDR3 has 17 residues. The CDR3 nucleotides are TGTGCCAGCAGCTCCCGACTAGCGGGAGGGAACACCGGGGAGCTGTTTTTT. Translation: CASSSRLAGGNTGELFF.

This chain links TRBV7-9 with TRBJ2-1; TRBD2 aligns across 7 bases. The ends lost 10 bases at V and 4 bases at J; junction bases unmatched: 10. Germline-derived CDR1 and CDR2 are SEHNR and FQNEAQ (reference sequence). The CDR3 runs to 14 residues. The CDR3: CATPAASGYNEQFF. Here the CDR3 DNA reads TGTGCCACCCCGGCGGCTAGCGGTTACAATGAGCAGTTCTTC.

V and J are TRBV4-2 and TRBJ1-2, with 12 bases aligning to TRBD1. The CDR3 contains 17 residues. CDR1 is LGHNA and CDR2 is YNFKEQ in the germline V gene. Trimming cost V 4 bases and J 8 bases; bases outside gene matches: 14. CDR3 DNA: TGTGCCAGCAGCCTGCCCGGGACAGGGGGCGGAAAAGGGGGCTACACCTTC. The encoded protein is CASSLPGTGGGKGGYTF.

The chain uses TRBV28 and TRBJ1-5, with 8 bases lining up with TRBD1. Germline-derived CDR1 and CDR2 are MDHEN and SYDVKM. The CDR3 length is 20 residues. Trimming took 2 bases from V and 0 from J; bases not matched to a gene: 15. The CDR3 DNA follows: TGTGCCAGCAGTTTACCCTTAGGACAGGGTGGGCTTTATAGCAATCAGCCCCAGCATTTT. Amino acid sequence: CASSLPLGQGGLYSNQPQHF.

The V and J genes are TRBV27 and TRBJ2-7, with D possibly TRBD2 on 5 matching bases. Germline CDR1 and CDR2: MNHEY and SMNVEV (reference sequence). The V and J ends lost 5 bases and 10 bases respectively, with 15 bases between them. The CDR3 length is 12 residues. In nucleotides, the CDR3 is TGTGCCAGCAGTACACCCGGACTTTACCAGTACTTC. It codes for CASSTPGLYQYF.

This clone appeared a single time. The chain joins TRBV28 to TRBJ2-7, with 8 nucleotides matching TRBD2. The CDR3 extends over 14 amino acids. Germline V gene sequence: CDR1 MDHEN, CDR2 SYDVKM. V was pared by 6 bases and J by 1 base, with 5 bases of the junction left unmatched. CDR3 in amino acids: CASSKSGSSYEQYF. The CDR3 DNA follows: TGTGCCAGCAGCAAAAGCGGGAGTTCCTACGAGCAGTACTTC.

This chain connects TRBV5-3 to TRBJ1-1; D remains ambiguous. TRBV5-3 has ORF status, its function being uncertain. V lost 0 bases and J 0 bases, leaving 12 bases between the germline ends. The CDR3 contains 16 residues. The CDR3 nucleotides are TGTGCCAGAAGCTTGGTCAACAGTGGATTGAACACTGAAGCTTTCTTT. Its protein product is CARSLVNSGLNTEAFF.

CDR3 in DNA: TGTGCCAGCAGTTCGGACCGGACAGGGTCAAAGCGCACACAAGAGACCCAGTACTTC. It translates to CASSSDRTGSKRTQETQYF. The rearrangement uses TRBV28 and TRBJ2-5, with 8 bases lining up with TRBD1. From germline, CDR1 is MDHEN and CDR2 SYDVKM. The V and J ends lost 4 bases and 2 bases, in that order; junction bases with no gene match: 18. The CDR3 consists of 19 residues.

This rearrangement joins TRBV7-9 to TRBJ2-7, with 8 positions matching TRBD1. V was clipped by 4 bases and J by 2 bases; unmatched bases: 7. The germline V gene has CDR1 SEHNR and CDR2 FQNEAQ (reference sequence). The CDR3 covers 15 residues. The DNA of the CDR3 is TGTGCCAGCAGCTATCACAGGGGGTCCCCCTACGAGCAGTACTTC. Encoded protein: CASSYHRGSPYEQYF.

The chain's CDR3 is CASSLDGTGSHEQYF. CDR3 nucleotides: TGCGCCAGCAGCTTGGACGGGACAGGGTCCCACGAGCAGTACTTC. The V gene is TRBV5-1, the J gene TRBJ2-7; 9 bases are shared with TRBD1. In germline, CDR1 is SGHRS, CDR2 YFSETQ. V lost 0 bases and J lost 5; bases outside the gene matches: 6. The CDR3 totals 15 residues. The full variable domain, completed using reference TRBV5-1 and TRBJ2-7, is KAGVTQTPRYLIKTRGQQVTLSCSPISGHRSVSWYQQTPGQGLQFLFEYFSETQRNKGNFPGRFSGRQFSNSRSEMNVSTLELGDSALYLCASSLDGTGSHEQYFGPGTRLTVT.

This CDR3 is CAPSIAGASTEAFF. The DNA for the CDR3 is TGTGCCCCCTCTATAGCAGGGGCAAGCACTGAAGCTTTCTTT. The V call is TRBV27, the J call TRBJ1-1; perhaps TRBD1 as D (6 bases). The CDR3 loop spans 14 amino acids. Germline CDR1 is MNHEY and CDR2 is SMNVEV (reference sequence). Trimming took off 11 bases at V and 4 bases at J, with 20 bases between the two ends.

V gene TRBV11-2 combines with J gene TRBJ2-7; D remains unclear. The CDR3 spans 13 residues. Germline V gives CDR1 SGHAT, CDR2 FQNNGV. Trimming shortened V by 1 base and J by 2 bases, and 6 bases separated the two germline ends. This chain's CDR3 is CASSLVIAYEQYF. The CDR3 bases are TGTGCCAGCAGCTTAGTCATAGCCTACGAGCAGTACTTC.